This T cell receptor (beta chain) originates from a study of vaccination and CD4 T cells after COVID-19. For the study at large: Every participant had a vaccine, which was either BNT162b2 or mRNA-1273, given in two doses. The cells in question were stimulated using overlapping spike peptides derived from SARS-CoV-2, HCoV-NL63, HCoV-OC43 and HCoV-229E. Study outcomes and limitations: Going from roughly 22 to 38, median SARS-CoV-2-reactive clonotypes did not rise significantly.

With the Oncomine TCR Beta short-read assay, DNA from cultured CD4+ T cells was sequenced. TCRdb re-derived calls from the PCR reads in MiXCR, one entry per CDR3 protein. The sample yields roughly 12,000 distinct CDR3 sequences, 45% to 55% seen once. In the case of this clonotype: Antigen: not known.

Germline V gene lookup returns CDR1 MNHEY and CDR2 SVGEGT. CDR3 length: 15 amino acids. The V and J ends lost 6 bases and 4 bases respectively, with 19 bases between them. Treatment in this sample: 10-day PBMC culture with coronavirus spike peptide pools or control peptides (ViraFEST assay). Before TCRs were sequenced, ViraFEST expanded antigen-specific T cells with peptide pools. V usage is TRBV6-2 or TRBV6-3 and J usage is TRBJ2-7; no firm D call. The sequence was obtained from a human donor who had recovered from COVID-19. The sequenced sample consisted of CD4+ T cells from blood, cultured in vitro. The CDR3 region is CASRPYSDRTYEQYF. The CDR3 DNA sequence: TGTGCCAGCAGACCGTACAGTGATCGGACGTACGAGCAGTACTTC.